This T cell receptor (beta chain) is drawn from a study of response to subunit inactivated influenza vaccine. Trimming shortened V by 5 bases and J by 2 bases, and 16 bases separated the two germline ends. Germline loops: CDR1 SGHVS, CDR2 FNYEAQ. The CDR3 extends over 16 amino acids. TCRdb redid the calling of the RT-PCR reads with MiXCR, one entry per CDR3 protein. The sample consists of over 800,000 distinct CDR3 sequences, about 20% of them appearing once. As regards this clonotype: Its target is unknown.

Broader study findings: Authors suggested that a seasonal influenza vaccination recruits few new T cells each time.

The chain couples TRBV7-6 to TRBJ1-5; tentatively, D is TRBD1 (6 bases). The clonotype originates from a man in his fifties or sixties who received an inactivated influenza vaccine. Sequenced here: PBMCs from blood, sampled roughly 5 days after vaccination. CDR3 in DNA: TGTGCCAGCAGCGAACAGGGAACTAGGGGCAATCAGCCCCAGCATTTT. Encoded protein: CASSEQGTRGNQPQHF.